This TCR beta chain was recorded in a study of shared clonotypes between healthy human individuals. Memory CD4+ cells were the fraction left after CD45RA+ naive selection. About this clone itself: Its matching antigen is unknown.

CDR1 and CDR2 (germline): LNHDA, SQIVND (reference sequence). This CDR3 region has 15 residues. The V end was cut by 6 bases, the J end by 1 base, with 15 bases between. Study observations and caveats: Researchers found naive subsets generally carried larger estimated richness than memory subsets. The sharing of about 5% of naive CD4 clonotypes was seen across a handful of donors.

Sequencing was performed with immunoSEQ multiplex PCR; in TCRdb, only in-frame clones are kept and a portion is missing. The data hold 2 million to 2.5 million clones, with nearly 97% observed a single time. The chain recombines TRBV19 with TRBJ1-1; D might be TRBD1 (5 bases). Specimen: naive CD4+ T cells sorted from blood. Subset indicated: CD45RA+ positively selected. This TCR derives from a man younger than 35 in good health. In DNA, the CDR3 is TGTGCCAGTAGCGACCACGGGACGAAGAACACTGAAGCTTTCTTT. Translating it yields CASSDHGTKNTEAFF.